This T cell receptor (beta chain) comes out of a study of blood T cells in healthy people across ages (dated by TCRdb to between 2014 and 2017). Notes on the research overall: In model experiments, roughly one uniquely barcoded TCR beta cDNA molecule per two T cells was captured by template switching. For two donors (one aged 18 to 30 and one aged 80 or older), the study analyzed two additional independent replicas of 1 million unique cDNA reads from the same blood draw. To avoid experimental bias, donors of different ages were spread randomly across the sequencing lanes. Four age groups were formed from the donors: young (average approximately 15 years), middle-aged (around 39), aged (under 70) and long-lived (roughly 81). Using deep sequencing normalized with unique cDNA molecular identifiers, the study measured how TCR beta repertoire diversity changes with age. Overall results and qualifications from the work: Compared with the aged group, more naive CD4+ T cells, fewer expanded clones and increased TCR diversity were shown by the long-lived group, suggesting age selection. As age increased, observed TCR beta diversity per million T cells dropped in a roughly linear way, and a significant reduction was already evident by age 40. There was a strong correlation between observed TCR beta diversity and the percentage of naive T cells measured by flow cytometry. Because profiling used bulk unsorted PBMCs, naive and antigen-experienced compartments could not be compared conclusively. Total diversity estimates from one million sequenced T cells were considered lower bounds and underestimates. Because the CMV infection status of the donors was unknown, age-related changes in expanded clonotypes may potentially have been confounded.

Library construction relied on 5' RACE. The run used an Illumina HiSeq 2500. The second PCR ran for roughly 7 to 11 cycles and used a J-beta primer mix along with a sample-barcoded 5' primer. Each TCR beta cDNA molecule received a unique molecular identifier from a template-switch 5' adaptor carrying 12 random nucleotides. Each sample yielded at least 3 million CDR3-containing paired-end reads. First-strand cDNA synthesis was performed from all RNA using the Mint cDNA synthesis kit, with priming by a TRBC-specific oligonucleotide. Following uracil-DNA glycosylase treatment, a first 18-cycle PCR with universal primers M1SS and BC2_uni_R was performed on all cDNA. The original pipeline was this. For normalization, 1 million high-quality reads, each with a distinct molecular identifier, were randomly selected from each sample. Instead of being binned into consensus sequences, reads with shared molecular identifiers were discarded. MiTCR, with a Q25 quality threshold and the strictest error-elimination algorithm, was used for CDR3 identification, clonotype clustering and error correction. A nonparametric unseen species model with Euler transformation was used to estimate a lower bound on total TCR beta diversity. TCRdb ran its own pipeline on the public reads, namely fastp trimming at Q25 and MiXCR clone calling, and kept in-frame beta chains. For every CDR3 protein sequence, its rows merge into one entry that carries the most common genes and DNA. These V and J calls are TCRdb output, not the study's own analysis. A total of over 1,500,000 distinct CDR3 sequences appear in this sample, roughly 49% of them only once. The top ten clonotypes cover 2.1% of the sample.

This clonotype was picked up a small number of times. The clone's antigen remains unknown. The sample holds no much larger clone one base away, and base qualities are not on file. V drops 5 bases and J drops 6 bases, leaving 24 bases in between. The CDR3 measures 17 amino acids from cysteine to phenylalanine. Of all the DNA, just the CDR3 is kept, 51 bases in frame from base 1. The germline V gene yields SGHRS for CDR1 and YFSETQ for CDR2. The 39 donors, aged 6 to 90 years, were systemically healthy Caucasian individuals from Russia. Each donor gave 9.5 to 10 milliliters of peripheral blood, drawn into EDTA-treated Vacutainer tubes. Ficoll-Paque density-gradient centrifugation was used to isolate PBMCs, with at least 7 million per sample. Total RNA, at least 6 micrograms per sample, was extracted from PBMCs with Trizol reagent. For every donor, an aliquot of PBMCs went through flow cytometry to measure the percentages of naive CD45RAhigh/CD27high T cells.

This receptor chain uses TRBV5-1 and TRBJ2-1, with an unclear D gene assignment. Sequencing was performed on blood. This receptor was taken from a middle-aged woman in good health. The CDR3: CASRGIECGYGCNEQFF. The nucleotide sequence is given as TGCGCCAGCAGGGGCATAGAATGCGGATACGGGTGCAATGAGCAGTTCTTC.